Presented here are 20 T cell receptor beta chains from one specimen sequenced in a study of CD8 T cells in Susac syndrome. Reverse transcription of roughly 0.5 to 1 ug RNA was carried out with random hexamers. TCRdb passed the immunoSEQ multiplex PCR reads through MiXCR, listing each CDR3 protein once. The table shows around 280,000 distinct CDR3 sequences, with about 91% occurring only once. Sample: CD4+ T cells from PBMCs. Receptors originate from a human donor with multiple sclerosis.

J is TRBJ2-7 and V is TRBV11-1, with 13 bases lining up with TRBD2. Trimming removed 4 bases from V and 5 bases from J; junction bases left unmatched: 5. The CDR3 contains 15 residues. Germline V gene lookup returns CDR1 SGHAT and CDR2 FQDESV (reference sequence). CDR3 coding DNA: TGTGCCAGCAGCTCTGAACTAGCGGGGGGGCACGAGCAGTACTTC. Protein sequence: CASSSELAGGHEQYF.

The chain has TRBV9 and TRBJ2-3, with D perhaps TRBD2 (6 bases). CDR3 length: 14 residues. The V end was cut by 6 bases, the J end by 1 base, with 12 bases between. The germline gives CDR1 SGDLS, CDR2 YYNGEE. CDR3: CASNGGIGTDTQYF. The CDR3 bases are TGTGCCAGCAACGGCGGGATCGGCACAGATACGCAGTATTTT.

Here the CDR3 DNA reads TGTGCCAGCAGTTTGTTTGTCGGAGTCGGGGAGACCCAGTACTTC. This sequence encodes CASSLFVGVGETQYF. The chain links TRBV12-3 or TRBV12-4 to TRBJ2-5; D is unresolved. The CDR3 spans 15 residues. The ends were cut back, 3 bases at V and 5 bases at J, with 16 bases in the middle.

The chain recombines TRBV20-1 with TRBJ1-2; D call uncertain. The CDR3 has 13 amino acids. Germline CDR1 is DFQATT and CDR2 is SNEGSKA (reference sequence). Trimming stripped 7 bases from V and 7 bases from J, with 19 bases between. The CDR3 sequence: CSGNDPARGGYTF. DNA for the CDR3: TGCAGTGGTAACGACCCAGCCCGGGGTGGCTACACCTTC.

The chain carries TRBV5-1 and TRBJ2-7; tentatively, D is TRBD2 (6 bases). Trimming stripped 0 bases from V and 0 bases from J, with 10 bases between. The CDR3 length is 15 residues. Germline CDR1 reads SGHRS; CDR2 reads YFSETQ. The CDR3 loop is CASSLDGRSSYEQYF. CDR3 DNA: TGCGCCAGCAGCTTGGATGGGAGGAGCTCCTACGAGCAGTACTTC.

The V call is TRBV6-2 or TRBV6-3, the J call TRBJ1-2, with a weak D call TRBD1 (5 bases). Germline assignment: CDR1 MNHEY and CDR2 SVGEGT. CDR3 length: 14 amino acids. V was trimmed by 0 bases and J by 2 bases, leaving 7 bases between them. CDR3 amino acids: CASSYSRQNYGYTF. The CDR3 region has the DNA TGTGCCAGCAGTTACTCAAGACAGAACTATGGCTACACCTTC.

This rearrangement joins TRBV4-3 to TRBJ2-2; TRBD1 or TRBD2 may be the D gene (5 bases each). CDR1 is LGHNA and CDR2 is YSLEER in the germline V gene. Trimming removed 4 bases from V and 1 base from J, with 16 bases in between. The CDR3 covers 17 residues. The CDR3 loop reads CASSLEGPRGNTGELFF. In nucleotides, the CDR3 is TGCGCCAGCAGCCTCGAGGGGCCTCGGGGGAACACCGGGGAGCTGTTTTTT.

CDR3 sequence: CASARTAGDTEAFF. CDR3 DNA: TGTGCCAGTGCCCGGACAGCCGGAGACACTGAAGCTTTCTTT. This chain uses TRBV6-5 with TRBJ1-1; the D gene is possibly TRBD1 (6 bases). The V gene's germline CDR1 is MNHEY and CDR2 SVGAGI. This CDR3 is 14 amino acids long. Deletions cut 9 bases from V and 3 bases from J, with 17 bases between.

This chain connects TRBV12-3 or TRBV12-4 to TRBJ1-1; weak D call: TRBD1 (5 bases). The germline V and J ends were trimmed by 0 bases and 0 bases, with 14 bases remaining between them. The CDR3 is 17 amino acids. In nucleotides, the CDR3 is TGTGCCAGCAGTTTAGCATCGACAGCGGGCCTGAACACTGAAGCTTTCTTT. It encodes CASSLASTAGLNTEAFF.

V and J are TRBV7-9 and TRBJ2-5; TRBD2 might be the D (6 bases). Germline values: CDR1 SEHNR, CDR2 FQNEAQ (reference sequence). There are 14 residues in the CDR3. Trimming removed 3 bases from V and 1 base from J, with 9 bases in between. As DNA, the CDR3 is TGTGCCAGCAGCTTTGGGGGGACCCAAGAGACCCAGTACTTC. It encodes CASSFGGTQETQYF.

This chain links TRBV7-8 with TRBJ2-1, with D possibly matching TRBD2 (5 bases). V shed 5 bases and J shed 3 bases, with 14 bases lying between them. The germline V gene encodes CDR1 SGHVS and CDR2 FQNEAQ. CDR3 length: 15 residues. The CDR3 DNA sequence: TGTGCCAGCAGCATGCGGGTGAACTTCTACAATGAGCAGTTCTTC. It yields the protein CASSMRVNFYNEQFF.

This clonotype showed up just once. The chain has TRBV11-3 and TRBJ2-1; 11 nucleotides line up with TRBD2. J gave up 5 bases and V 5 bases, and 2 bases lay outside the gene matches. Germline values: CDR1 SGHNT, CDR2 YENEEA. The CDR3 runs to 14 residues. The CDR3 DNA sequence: TGTGCCAGCAGCAGGGGACTAGCGGACAATGAGCAGTTCTTC. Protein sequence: CASSRGLADNEQFF.

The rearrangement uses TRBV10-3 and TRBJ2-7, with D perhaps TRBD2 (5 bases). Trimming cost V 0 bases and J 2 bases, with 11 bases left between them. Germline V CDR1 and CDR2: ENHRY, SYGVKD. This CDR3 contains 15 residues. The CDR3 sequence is CAISESRTYAYEQYF. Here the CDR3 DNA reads TGTGCCATCAGTGAGTCGAGGACTTACGCCTACGAGCAGTACTTC.

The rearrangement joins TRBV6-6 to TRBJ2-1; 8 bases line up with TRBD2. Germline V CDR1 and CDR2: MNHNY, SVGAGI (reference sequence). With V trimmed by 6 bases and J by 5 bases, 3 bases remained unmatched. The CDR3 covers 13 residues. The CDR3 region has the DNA TGTGCCAGCAGGACTAGCGCAAACAATGAGCAGTTCTTC. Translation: CASRTSANNEQFF.

For the CDR3, the DNA is TGTGCCAGCAGTTACCATCCAGCGGGACCCTACGAGCAGTACTTC. Its protein is CASSYHPAGPYEQYF. The V call is TRBV6-2 or TRBV6-3, the J call TRBJ2-7; TRBD2 matches 7 bases. The V segment lost 2 bases and the J segment 2 bases; nucleotides outside the gene matches: 6. CDR3 size: 15 residues. Germline lookup yields CDR1 MNHEY and CDR2 SVGEGT.

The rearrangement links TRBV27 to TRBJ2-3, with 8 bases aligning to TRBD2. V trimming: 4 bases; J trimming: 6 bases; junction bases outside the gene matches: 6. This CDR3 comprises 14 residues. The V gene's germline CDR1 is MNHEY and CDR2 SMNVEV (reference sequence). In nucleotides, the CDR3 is TGTGCCAGCAGTTCAATGAGCGGGAGTGATACGCAGTATTTT. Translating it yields CASSSMSGSDTQYF.

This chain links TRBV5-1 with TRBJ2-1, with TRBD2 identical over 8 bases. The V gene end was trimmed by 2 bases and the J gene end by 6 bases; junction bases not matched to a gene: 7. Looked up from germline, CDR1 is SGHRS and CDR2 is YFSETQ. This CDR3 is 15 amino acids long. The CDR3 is CASSFGSGGGNEQFF. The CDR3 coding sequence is TGCGCCAGCAGCTTTGGGAGCGGGGGAGGCAATGAGCAGTTCTTC.

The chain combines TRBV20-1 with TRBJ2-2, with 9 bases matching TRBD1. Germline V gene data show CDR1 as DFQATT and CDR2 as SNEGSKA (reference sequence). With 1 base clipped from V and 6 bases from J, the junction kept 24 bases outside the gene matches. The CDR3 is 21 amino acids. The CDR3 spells CSARVPNRGRGRYQRAGELFF. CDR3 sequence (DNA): TGCAGTGCTAGAGTACCAAACAGGGGGCGAGGTCGATACCAAAGGGCCGGGGAGCTGTTTTTT.

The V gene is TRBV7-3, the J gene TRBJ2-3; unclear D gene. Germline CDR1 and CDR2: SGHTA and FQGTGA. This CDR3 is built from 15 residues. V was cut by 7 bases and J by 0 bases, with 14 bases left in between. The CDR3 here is CASTLLSLSTDTQYF. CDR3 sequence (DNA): TGTGCCAGCACCCTCCTTAGTCTTAGCACAGATACGCAGTATTTT.

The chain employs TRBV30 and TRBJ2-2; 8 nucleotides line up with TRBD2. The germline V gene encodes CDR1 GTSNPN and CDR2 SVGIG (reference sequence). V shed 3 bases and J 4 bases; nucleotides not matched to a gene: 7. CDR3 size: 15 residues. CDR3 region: CAWRVTGGATGELFF. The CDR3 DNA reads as TGTGCCTGGAGGGTAACGGGGGGGGCCACCGGGGAGCTGTTTTTT.